A single sample is the source of the 11 T cell receptor beta chains below, sequenced in a study of blood T cell repertoires in COVID-19. Assay used: immunoSEQ multiplex PCR; TCRdb lists only in-frame clones, some missing. The table includes roughly 200,000 clones, 75% to 95% detected once. The sequenced sample consisted of peripheral blood. Receptors were obtained from a man aged 50-59 years with acute or convalescent COVID-19.

V gene TRBV6-5 combines with J gene TRBJ1-4; 10 bases map to TRBD1. Germline CDR1 and CDR2: MNHEY and SVGAGI. The V segment lost 2 bases and the J segment 8 bases; nucleotides outside the gene matches: 8. The CDR3 sequence is 16 residues long. The CDR3 DNA reads TGTGCCAGCAGTTACGCCCGGACAGGGGGGAACGAAAAACTGTTTTTT. Its protein is CASSYARTGGNEKLFF.

The rearrangement joins TRBV7-3 to TRBJ2-3, with 9 bases matching TRBD2. The CDR3 has 15 amino acids. The V and J ends lost 6 bases and 6 bases, in that order; junction bases with no gene match: 10. CDR1 and CDR2 from the germline V gene are SGHTA and FQGTGA. CDR3 DNA: TGTGCCAGCAGGTCCAGCGGGGGGTCATGGGATACGCAGTATTTT. Translating gives CASRSSGGSWDTQYF.

The chain uses TRBV7-9 and TRBJ2-3; D may be TRBD1 (6 bases). The CDR3 covers 15 residues. V lost 5 bases, J lost 2 bases, and 14 bases lay in between. Germline V gene sequence: CDR1 SEHNR, CDR2 FQNEAQ (reference sequence). CDR3 amino acids: CASSPGRTDTDTQYF. The CDR3, as DNA: TGTGCCAGCAGCCCAGGGCGGACAGACACAGATACGCAGTATTTT.

The rearrangement joins TRBV29-1 to TRBJ2-5; D ambiguous. The CDR3 extends over 13 amino acids. Germline V CDR1 and CDR2: SQVTM, ANQGSEA. The V end was cut by 4 bases, the J end by 1 base, with 10 bases between. CDR3 sequence reads: CSVVALFQETQYF. Here the CDR3 DNA reads TGCAGCGTTGTGGCCCTTTTCCAAGAGACCCAGTACTTC.

The chain recombines TRBV28 with TRBJ2-1; 7 bases line up with TRBD2. V shed 6 bases and J 4 bases; nucleotides not matched to a gene: 6. The CDR3 has 14 residues. Germline-derived CDR1 and CDR2 are MDHEN and SYDVKM. This CDR3 is CASRGLADYNEQFF. The CDR3 nucleotides are TGTGCCAGCAGGGGCCTAGCGGATTACAATGAGCAGTTCTTC.

V and J are TRBV6-2 or TRBV6-3 and TRBJ2-7; tentative D call: TRBD2 (6 bases). V was shortened by 4 bases and J by 6 bases, with 22 bases between the two germline ends. The germline CDR1 and CDR2 sequences are MNHEY and SVGEGT. The CDR3 consists of 16 residues. The CDR3, as DNA: TGTGCCAGCAGTTCTGGGACTTTCCGGGGTCTGGGCGAGCAGTACGTC. Translation: CASSSGTFRGLGEQYV.

A few counts support this clone. The chain uses TRBV4-3 and TRBJ2-2, with TRBD2 identical over 10 bases. This CDR3 is built from 17 residues. Trimming cost V 1 base and J 2 bases; bases outside gene matches: 4. Per germline, CDR1 LGHNA and CDR2 YSLEER. CDR3 residues: CASSQALAGRNTGELFF. The DNA of the CDR3 is TGCGCCAGCAGCCAAGCACTAGCGGGGCGAAACACCGGGGAGCTGTTTTTT.

This CDR3 is CAISRETSGASTDTQYF. The DNA for the CDR3 is TGTGCCATCAGTCGCGAAACTAGCGGGGCTAGCACAGATACGCAGTATTTT. This sequence joins TRBV10-3 and TRBJ2-3; TRBD2 matches 10 bases. CDR1 is ENHRY, CDR2 SYGVKD, per germline. The V gene end was trimmed by 5 bases and the J gene end by 0 bases; junction bases not matched to a gene: 8. There are 17 residues in the CDR3.

CDR3: CASAKDTSYEQYV. CDR3 coding DNA: TGTGCCAGCGCCAAGGACACCTCCTACGAGCAGTACGTC. The J gene is TRBJ2-7, the V gene TRBV7-9, with D possibly matching TRBD1 (5 bases). The CDR3 consists of 13 residues. Germline V lookup: CDR1 SEHNR, CDR2 FQNEAQ (reference sequence). V dropped 8 bases and J dropped 0 bases, with 11 bases sitting between them.

Here the CDR3 DNA reads TGTGCCATCCGGGGGACAGGGCAAACTAATGAAAAACTGTTTTTT. Protein sequence: CAIRGTGQTNEKLFF. The V and J genes are TRBV10-3 and TRBJ1-4; TRBD1 matches at 9 bases. This CDR3 has 15 residues. With V trimmed by 8 bases and J by 1 base, 5 bases remained unmatched. Per germline, CDR1 ENHRY and CDR2 SYGVKD.

J is TRBJ2-1 and V is TRBV7-2, with 8 bases fitting TRBD2. V dropped 1 base and J dropped 4; count of bases not matched to a gene: 6. The CDR3 contains 16 residues. The germline V gene has CDR1 SGHTA and CDR2 FQGNSA. DNA for the CDR3: TGTGCCAGCAGCTTAGACGGCGGGGGGTCTTACAATGAGCAGTTCTTC. Residues: CASSLDGGGSYNEQFF.